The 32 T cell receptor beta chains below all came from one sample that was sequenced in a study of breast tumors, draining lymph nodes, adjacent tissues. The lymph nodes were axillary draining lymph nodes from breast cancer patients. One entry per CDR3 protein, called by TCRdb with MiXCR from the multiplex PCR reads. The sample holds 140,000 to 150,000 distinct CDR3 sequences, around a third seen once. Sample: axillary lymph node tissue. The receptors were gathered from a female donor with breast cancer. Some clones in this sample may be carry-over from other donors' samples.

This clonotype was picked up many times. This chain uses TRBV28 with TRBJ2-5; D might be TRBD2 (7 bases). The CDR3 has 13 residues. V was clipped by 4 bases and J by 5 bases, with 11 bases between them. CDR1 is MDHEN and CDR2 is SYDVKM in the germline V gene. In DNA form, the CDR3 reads TGTGCCAGCAGTTCGGCGGGGGCCGAGACCCAGTACTTC. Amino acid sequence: CASSSAGAETQYF. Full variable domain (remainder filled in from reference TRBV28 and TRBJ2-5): DVKVTQSSRYLVKRTGEKVFLECVQDMDHENMFWYRQDPGLGLRLIYFSYDVKMKEKGDIPEGYSVSREKKERFSLILESASTNQTSMYLCASSSAGAETQYFGPGTRLLVL.

CDR3 amino acids: CASSLGPAGTQYF. The DNA for the CDR3 is TGTGCCAGCAGCTTGGGACCGGCGGGGACCCAGTACTTC. The chain joins TRBV7-2 to TRBJ2-5; D tentatively fits TRBD1 or TRBD2 (5 bases each). This CDR3 region has 13 residues. V lost 3 bases, J lost 7 bases, and 12 bases lay in between. Germline loops: CDR1 SGHTA, CDR2 FQGNSA.

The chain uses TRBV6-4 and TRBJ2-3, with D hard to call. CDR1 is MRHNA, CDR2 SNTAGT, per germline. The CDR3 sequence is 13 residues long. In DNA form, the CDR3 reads TGTGGCGGCAGCTTGGACGAAACAGATACGCAGTATTTT. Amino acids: CGGSLDETDTQYF.

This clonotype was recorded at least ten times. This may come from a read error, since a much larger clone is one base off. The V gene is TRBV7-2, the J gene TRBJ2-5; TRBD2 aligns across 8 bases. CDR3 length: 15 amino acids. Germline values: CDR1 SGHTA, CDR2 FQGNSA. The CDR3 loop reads CASSLARGAGETQHF. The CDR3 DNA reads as TGTGCCAGCAGCTTAGCGCGGGGGGCCGGGGAGACCCAGCACTTC. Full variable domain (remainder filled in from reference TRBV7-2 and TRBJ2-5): GAGVSQSPSNKVTEKGKDVELRCDPISGHTALYWYRQSLGQGLEFLIYFQGNSAPDKSGLPSDRFSAERTGGSVSTLTIQRTQQEDSAVYLCASSLARGAGETQHFGPGTRLLVL.

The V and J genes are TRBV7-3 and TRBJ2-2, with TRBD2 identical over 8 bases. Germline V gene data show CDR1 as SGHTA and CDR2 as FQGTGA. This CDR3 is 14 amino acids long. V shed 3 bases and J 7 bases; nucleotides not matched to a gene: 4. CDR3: CASSLFGTSGELFF. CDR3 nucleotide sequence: TGTGCCAGCAGCTTGTTCGGGACTAGCGGGGAGCTGTTTTTT.

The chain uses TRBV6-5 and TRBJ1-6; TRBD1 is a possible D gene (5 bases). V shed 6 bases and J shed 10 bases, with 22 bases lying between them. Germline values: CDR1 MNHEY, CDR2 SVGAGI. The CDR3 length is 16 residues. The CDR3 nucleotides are TGTGCCAGCAGCCTGGGGCTTGGGCAGGGCGGCTCACCCCTCCACTTT. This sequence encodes CASSLGLGQGGSPLHF.

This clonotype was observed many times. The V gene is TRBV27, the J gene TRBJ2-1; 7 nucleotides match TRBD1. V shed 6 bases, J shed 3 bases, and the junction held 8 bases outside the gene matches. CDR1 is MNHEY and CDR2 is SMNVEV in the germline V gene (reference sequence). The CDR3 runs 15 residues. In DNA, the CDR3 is TGTGCCAGCAGGGCTCCGGGACAGCACTACAATGAGCAGTTCTTC. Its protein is CASRAPGQHYNEQFF.

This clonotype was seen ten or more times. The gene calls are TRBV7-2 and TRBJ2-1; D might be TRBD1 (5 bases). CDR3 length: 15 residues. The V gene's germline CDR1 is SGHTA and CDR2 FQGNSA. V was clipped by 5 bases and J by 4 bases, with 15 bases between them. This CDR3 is CASSGARQTYNEQFF. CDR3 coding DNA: TGTGCCAGCAGCGGGGCGCGACAGACGTACAATGAGCAGTTCTTC.

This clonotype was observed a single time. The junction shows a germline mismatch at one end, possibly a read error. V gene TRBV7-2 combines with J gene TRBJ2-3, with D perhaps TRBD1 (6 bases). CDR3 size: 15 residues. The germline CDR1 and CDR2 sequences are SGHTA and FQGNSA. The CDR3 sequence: CASSSKDSSTGTQYF. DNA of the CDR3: TGTGCCAGCAGCTCTAAGGACAGTAGCACAGGTACGCAGTATTTC.

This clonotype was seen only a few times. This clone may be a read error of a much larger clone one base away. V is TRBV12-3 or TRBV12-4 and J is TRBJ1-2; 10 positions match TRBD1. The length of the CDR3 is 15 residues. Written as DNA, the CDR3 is TGTGTCAGCAGCCGACAGGGGGCGGGCTTCTATGGCTACACCTTC. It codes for CVSSRQGAGFYGYTF.

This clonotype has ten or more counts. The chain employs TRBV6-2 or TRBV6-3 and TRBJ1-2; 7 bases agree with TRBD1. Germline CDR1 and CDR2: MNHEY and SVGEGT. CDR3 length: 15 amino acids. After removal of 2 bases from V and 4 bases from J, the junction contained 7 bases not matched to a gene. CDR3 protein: CASSYRTSGGYGYTF. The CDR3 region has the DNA TGTGCCAGCAGTTACCGCACCTCAGGGGGCTATGGCTACACCTTC.

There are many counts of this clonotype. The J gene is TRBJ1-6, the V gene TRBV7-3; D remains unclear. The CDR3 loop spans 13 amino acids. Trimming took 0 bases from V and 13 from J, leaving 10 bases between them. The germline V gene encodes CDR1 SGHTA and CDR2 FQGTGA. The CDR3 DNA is TGTGCCAGCAGCTTAACGAACGTGGGGCCCCTCCACTTT. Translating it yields CASSLTNVGPLHF.

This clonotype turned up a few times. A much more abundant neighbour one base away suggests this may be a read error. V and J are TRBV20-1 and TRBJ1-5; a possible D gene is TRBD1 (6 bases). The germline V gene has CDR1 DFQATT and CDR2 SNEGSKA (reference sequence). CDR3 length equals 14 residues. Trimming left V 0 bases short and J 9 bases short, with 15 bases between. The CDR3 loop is CSARDRGGTPPQHF. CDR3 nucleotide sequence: TGCAGTGCTAGAGATCGTGGGGGCACTCCGCCCCAGCATTTT.

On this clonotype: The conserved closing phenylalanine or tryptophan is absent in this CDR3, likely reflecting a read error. The CDR3 nucleotides are TGCAGCTGCTACGGACGGGGTGCGCAGTATCTT. Amino acid sequence: CSCYGRGAQYL. The gene calls are TRBV29-1 and TRBJ2-3, with D maybe TRBD2 (5 bases). The CDR3 sequence is 11 residues long. V was shortened by 8 bases and J by 10 bases, with 16 bases between the two germline ends. Germline-derived CDR1 and CDR2 are SQVTM and ANQGSEA.

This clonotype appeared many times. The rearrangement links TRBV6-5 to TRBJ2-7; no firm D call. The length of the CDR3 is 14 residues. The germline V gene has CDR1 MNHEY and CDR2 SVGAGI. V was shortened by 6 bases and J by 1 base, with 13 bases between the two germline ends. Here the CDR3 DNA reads TGTGCCAGCAGCCCCCGCCCGCAATCCTACGAGCAGTACGTC. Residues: CASSPRPQSYEQYV.

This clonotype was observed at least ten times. CDR3 loop: CASSYSDRDNEKLFF. As DNA, the CDR3 is TGTGCCAGCAGTTACTCGGACAGGGACAATGAAAAACTGTTTTTT. V and J are TRBV6-5 and TRBJ1-4; 8 bases line up with TRBD1. The CDR3 contains 15 residues. CDR1 MNHEY and CDR2 SVGAGI come from the germline V gene. V dropped 0 bases and J dropped 5; count of bases not matched to a gene: 2.

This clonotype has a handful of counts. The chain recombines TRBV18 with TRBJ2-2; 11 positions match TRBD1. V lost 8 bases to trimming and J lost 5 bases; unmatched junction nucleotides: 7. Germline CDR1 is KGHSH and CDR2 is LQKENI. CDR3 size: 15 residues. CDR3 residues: CASRGQGASTGELFF. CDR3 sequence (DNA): TGTGCCAGCCGAGGACAGGGGGCGTCGACCGGGGAGCTGTTTTTT.

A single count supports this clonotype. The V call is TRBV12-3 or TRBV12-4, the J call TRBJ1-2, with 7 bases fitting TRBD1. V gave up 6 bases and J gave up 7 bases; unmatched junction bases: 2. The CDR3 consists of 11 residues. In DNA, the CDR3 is TGTGCCAGCAGGACAGGGTTTGGCTACACCTTC. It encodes CASRTGFGYTF.

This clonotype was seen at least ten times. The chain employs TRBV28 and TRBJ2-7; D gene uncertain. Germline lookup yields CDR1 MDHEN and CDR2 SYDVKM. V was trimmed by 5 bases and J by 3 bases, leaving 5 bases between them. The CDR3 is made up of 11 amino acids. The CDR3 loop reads CASSNVYEQYF. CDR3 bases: TGTGCCAGCAGTAATGTCTACGAGCAGTACTTC.

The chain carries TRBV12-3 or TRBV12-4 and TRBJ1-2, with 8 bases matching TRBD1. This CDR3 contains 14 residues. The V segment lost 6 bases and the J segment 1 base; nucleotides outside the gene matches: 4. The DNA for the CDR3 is TGTGCCAGCAGGGCAGGGGGCGTTAACTATGGCTACACCTTC. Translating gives CASRAGGVNYGYTF.

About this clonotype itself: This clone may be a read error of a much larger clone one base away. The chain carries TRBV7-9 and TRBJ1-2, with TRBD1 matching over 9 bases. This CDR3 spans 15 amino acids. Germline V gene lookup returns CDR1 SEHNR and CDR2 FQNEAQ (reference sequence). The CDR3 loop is CASSHRDREGSGYPF. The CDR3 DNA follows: TGTGCCAGCAGCCACCGGGACAGGGAAGGGAGTGGCTACCCCTTC.

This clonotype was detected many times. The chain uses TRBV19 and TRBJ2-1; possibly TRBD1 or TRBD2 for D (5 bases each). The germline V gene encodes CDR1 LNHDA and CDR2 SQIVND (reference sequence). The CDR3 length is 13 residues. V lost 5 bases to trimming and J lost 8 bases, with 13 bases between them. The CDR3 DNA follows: TGTGCCAGTAGTGATCGGGGCGCCGATGAGCAGTTCTTC. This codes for CASSDRGADEQFF.

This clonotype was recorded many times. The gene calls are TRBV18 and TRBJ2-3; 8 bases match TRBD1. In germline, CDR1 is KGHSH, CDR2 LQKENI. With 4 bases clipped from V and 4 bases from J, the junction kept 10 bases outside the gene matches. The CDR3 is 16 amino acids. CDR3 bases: TGTGCCAGCTCACGAAACTCCAGGGGGCGGGCAGATACGCAGTATTTT. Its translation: CASSRNSRGRADTQYF.

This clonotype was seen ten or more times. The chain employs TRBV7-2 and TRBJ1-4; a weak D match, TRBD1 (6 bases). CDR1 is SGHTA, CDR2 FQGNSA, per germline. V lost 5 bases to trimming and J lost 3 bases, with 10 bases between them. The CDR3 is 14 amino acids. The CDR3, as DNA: TGTGCCAGCAGCCAGGGGTCGGCTAATGAAAAACTGTTTTTT. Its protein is CASSQGSANEKLFF.

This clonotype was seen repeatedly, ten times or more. The chain's CDR3 is CASSLFLPLSLSGNTIYF. In DNA form, the CDR3 reads TGTGCCAGCAGCTTATTCTTGCCGCTTTCTCTCTCTGGAAACACCATATATTTT. The chain combines TRBV7-8 with TRBJ1-3, with D hard to call. The CDR3 totals 18 residues. Germline values: CDR1 SGHVS, CDR2 FQNEAQ. The V and J ends lost 2 bases and 0 bases respectively, with 17 bases between them. The full variable domain, in which reference TRBV7-8 and TRBJ1-3 provide the parts outside the CDR3, is GAGVSQSPRYKVAKRGQDVALRCDPISGHVSLFWYQQALGQGPEFLTYFQNEAQLDKSGLPSDRFFAERPEGSVSTLKIQRTQQEDSAVYLCASSLFLPLSLSGNTIYFGEGSWLTVV.

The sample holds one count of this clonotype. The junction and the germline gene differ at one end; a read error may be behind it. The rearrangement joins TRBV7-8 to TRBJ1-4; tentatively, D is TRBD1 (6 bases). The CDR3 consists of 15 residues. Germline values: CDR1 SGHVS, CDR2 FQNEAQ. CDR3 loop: CASSLGTVTNEKLFF. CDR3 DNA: TGTGCCAGCAGCTTAGGGACAGTAACTAATGAAAAACTGTTCTTT.

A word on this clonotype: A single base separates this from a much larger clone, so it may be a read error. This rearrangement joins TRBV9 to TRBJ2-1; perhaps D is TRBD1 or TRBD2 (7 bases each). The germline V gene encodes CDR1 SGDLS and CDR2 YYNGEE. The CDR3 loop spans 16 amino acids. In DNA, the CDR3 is TGTGCCAGCAGCCGAGGGGGCGGGGGCGACTACAGTGAGCAGTTCTTC. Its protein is CASSRGGGGDYSEQFF.

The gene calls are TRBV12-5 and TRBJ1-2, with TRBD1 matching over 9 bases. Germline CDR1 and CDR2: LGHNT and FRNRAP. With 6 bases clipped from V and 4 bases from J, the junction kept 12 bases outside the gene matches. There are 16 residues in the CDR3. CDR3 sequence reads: CASGRGQGLTTYGYTF. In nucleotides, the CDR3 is TGTGCTAGTGGCCGCGGACAGGGGCTTACTACCTATGGCTACACCTTC. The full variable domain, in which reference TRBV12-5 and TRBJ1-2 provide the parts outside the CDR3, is DARVTQTPRHKVTEMGQEVTMRCQPILGHNTVFWYRQTMMQGLELLAYFRNRAPLDDSGMPKDRFSAEMPDATLATLKIQPSEPRDSAVYFCASGRGQGLTTYGYTFGSGTRLTVV.

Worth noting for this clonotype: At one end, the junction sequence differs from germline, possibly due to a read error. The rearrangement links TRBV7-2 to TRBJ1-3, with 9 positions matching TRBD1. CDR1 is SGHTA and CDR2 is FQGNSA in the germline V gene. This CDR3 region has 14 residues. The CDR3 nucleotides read TGTGCCGGCAGCCGGACAGGGGACGGAAACACCATATATTTT. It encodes CAGSRTGDGNTIYF.

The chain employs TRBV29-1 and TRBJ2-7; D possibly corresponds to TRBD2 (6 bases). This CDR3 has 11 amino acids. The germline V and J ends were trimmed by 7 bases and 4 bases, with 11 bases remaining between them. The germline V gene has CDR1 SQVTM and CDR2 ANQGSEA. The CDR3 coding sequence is TGCAGCGCTGGGGGACTTTACGAGCAGTACTTC. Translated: CSAGGLYEQYF.

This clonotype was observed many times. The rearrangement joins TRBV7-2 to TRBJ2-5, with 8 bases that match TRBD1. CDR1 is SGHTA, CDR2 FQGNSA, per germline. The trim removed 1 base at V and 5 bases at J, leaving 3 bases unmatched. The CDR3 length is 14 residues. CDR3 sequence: CASSLGQGSETQYF. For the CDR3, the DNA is TGTGCCAGCAGCTTAGGACAGGGGTCGGAGACCCAGTACTTC. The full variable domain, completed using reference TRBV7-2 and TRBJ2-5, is GAGVSQSPSNKVTEKGKDVELRCDPISGHTALYWYRQSLGQGLEFLIYFQGNSAPDKSGLPSDRFSAERTGGSVSTLTIQRTQQEDSAVYLCASSLGQGSETQYFGPGTRLLVL.

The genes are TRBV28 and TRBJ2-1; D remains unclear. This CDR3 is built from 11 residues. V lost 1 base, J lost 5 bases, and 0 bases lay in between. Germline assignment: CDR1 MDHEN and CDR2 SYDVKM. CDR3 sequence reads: CASSLYNEQFF. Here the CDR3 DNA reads TGTGCCAGCAGTTTATACAATGAGCAGTTCTTC.